What follows are 7 T cell receptor beta chains derived from one specimen sequenced in a study of shared clonotypes between healthy human individuals. This table comes from immunoSEQ multiplex PCR, and its TCRdb copy is limited to in-frame clones, with some not included. The sample includes about 680,000 clones, around 73% of them seen just once. The sample comprised memory CD4+ T cells sorted from blood. Subset meaning: CD45RA-negative fraction. The receptor set was obtained from a woman aged 25 to 39 in good health.

A single count supports this clone. The chain couples TRBV29-1 to TRBJ1-2; tentative D call: TRBD1 (5 bases). In germline, CDR1 is SQVTM, CDR2 ANQGSEA. V lost 7 bases, J lost 4 bases, and 10 bases lay in between. This CDR3 is 11 amino acids long. CDR3 protein: CSDRSPYGYTF. Written as DNA, the CDR3 is TGCAGCGACAGGTCCCCCTATGGCTACACCTTC. The variable domain in full, completed from reference TRBV29-1 and TRBJ1-2, reads SAVISQKPSRDICQRGTSLTIQCQVDSQVTMMFWYRQQPGQSLTLIATANQGSEATYESGFVIDKFPISRPNLTFSTLTVSNMSPEDSSIYLCSDRSPYGYTFGSGTRLTVV.

This sequence joins TRBV18 and TRBJ1-2, with D unclear. Germline CDR1 reads KGHSH; CDR2 reads LQKENI. CDR3 length: 13 residues. Trimming took 2 bases from V and 2 from J, leaving 6 bases between them. The CDR3 reads CASSPMGNYGYTF. The CDR3 region has the DNA TGTGCCAGCTCACCAATGGGGAACTATGGCTACACCTTC. Based on the CDR3 plus reference TRBV18 and TRBJ1-2, the full variable domain is NAGVMQNPRHLVRRRGQEARLRCSPMKGHSHVYWYRQLPEEGLKFMVYLQKENIIDESGMPKERFSAEFPKEGPSILRIQQVVRGDSAAYFCASSPMGNYGYTFGSGTRLTVV.

Here the CDR3 DNA reads TGTGCCAGCAGGACAGCCCAGGGGACCCAGTACTTC. Translating it yields CASRTAQGTQYF. The rearrangement uses TRBV2 and TRBJ2-5; a possible D gene is TRBD1 (5 bases). The CDR3 is 12 amino acids. Germline CDR1 and CDR2: SNHLY and FYNNEI. Trimming pared 6 bases from V and 7 bases from J, leaving 12 bases between.

This clone was seen only a few times. This rearrangement joins TRBV28 to TRBJ2-5, with D possibly matching TRBD1 (6 bases). Germline lookup yields CDR1 MDHEN and CDR2 SYDVKM. Trimming took 8 bases from V and 3 from J, leaving 16 bases between them. There are 14 residues in the CDR3. Here the CDR3 reads CASGVTGSKETQYF. The CDR3 bases are TGTGCCAGCGGGGTGACAGGATCGAAAGAGACCCAGTACTTC.

This clone occurred once. The genes are TRBV5-6 and TRBJ1-2; TRBD1 is a possible D gene (6 bases). Per germline, CDR1 SGHDT and CDR2 YYEEEE. V was trimmed by 5 bases and J by 3 bases, leaving 23 bases between them. The length of the CDR3 is 17 residues. CDR3: CASSKTGSYLPDYGYTF. Here the CDR3 DNA reads TGTGCCAGCAGTAAAACAGGGTCCTATCTTCCCGACTATGGCTACACCTTC.

The chain links TRBV5-1 to TRBJ1-5, with D perhaps matching TRBD1 (5 bases). The germline CDR1 and CDR2 sequences are SGHRS and YFSETQ. The germline V and J ends were trimmed by 3 bases and 9 bases, with 16 bases remaining between them. This CDR3 region has 14 residues. For the CDR3, the DNA is TGCGCCAGCAGCTCCGGGACGGAGGGGTCGCCCCAGCATTTT. Protein product: CASSSGTEGSPQHF.

This clone was seen a few times. The chain has TRBV28 and TRBJ2-7; 11 bases match TRBD2. V was pared by 4 bases and J by 4 bases, with 9 bases of the junction left unmatched. The germline gives CDR1 MDHEN, CDR2 SYDVKM. This CDR3 is built from 16 residues. CDR3 residues: CASSSGKIAGGYEQYF. In DNA form, the CDR3 reads TGTGCCAGCAGTTCGGGAAAAATAGCGGGAGGGTACGAGCAGTACTTC.